The rows below give T cell receptor beta chains drawn from one sample of a study of molecular identifiers for immune sequencing clone quantification. In TCRdb, the PCR reads were re-called with MiXCR into one record per CDR3 protein. The sample holds about 35,000 distinct CDR3 sequences, 19% seen once. The specimen sequenced was naive CD8+ T cells from blood, with Jurkat cell RNA spiked in. The receptors derive from a human donor in good health. Some libraries in this study had Jurkat cell RNA spiked in. Both conserved end residues are part of each CDR3. The D gene is left open where the match is weak. Not every row has a clone size; where given, it reads once, few, many or a size class.

j_call d_call clone_size v_call cdr3_nt cdr3_aa
TRBJ2-3 TRBD2 many TRBV27 TGTGCCAGCAGTCCCCCATCAGCGGGAAGGACAGATACGCAGTATTTT CASSPPSAGRTDTQYF
TRBJ2-7 TRBD2 - TRBV27 TGTGCCAGCAGACCTGAAGGCGGGAGGGCCTCCTACGAGCAGTACTTC CASRPEGGRASYEQYF
TRBJ2-1 - - TRBV20-1 TGCAGTGCTAGAGATCCAGACTACAATGAGCAGTTCTTC CSARDPDYNEQFF
TRBJ2-3 - few TRBV7-3 TGTGCCAGCAGCCTCAACGGGACCCCCCTCGATACGCAGTATTTT CASSLNGTPLDTQYF
TRBJ2-5 TRBD2 - TRBV28 TGTGCCAGCAGTTTATCACTAGCGGGAGTATTTGGGGAAGAGACCCAGTACTTC CASSLSLAGVFGEETQYF
TRBJ1-1 - many TRBV7-8 TGTGCCAGCAGCTTCGGCCTCTCGTCGAACACTGAAGCTTTCTTT CASSFGLSSNTEAFF
TRBJ2-3 - many TRBV7-9 TGTGCCAGCAGCTCTGGACAGTCAGATACGCAGTATTTT CASSSGQSDTQYF
TRBJ2-3 - many TRBV12-3/TRBV12-4 TGTGCCAGCAGTTCCGGCAGTCCCCAGTATTTT CASSSGSPQYF
TRBJ2-5 TRBD1 many TRBV28 TGTGCCAGCAGTCCCATCTTTGACAGGGAATATGAAGAGACCCAGTACTTC CASSPIFDREYEETQYF
TRBJ2-3 - medium-sized TRBV7-6 TGTGCCAGCAGCTCCCCGTTAGGGGGAAGGGCAGATACGCAGTATTTT CASSSPLGGRADTQYF
TRBJ2-7 - few TRBV2 TGTGCCAGCGGGACCTACGAGCAGTACTTC CASGTYEQYF
TRBJ2-3 - many TRBV6-2/TRBV6-3 TGTGCCAGCACCGAGTCGGCAGATACGCAGTATTTT CASTESADTQYF